The 21 T cell receptor beta chains below all came from one sample that was sequenced in a study of shared clonotypes between healthy human individuals. Generated by immunoSEQ multiplex PCR, the TCRdb table keeps only in-frame clones and is missing some. Counted here are 950,000 to 1,300,000 clones, about 77% occurring once; the ten biggest clones make up approximately 1.5%. Sequenced input: memory CD4+ T cells sorted from blood. Subset: CD45RA-negative fraction. The source of these receptors is a man aged 18-30 years in good health.

CDR3 nucleotide sequence: TGTGCCAGCAGCCGGCGGACAGGGCTGGTAGAAAAACTGTTTTTT. Its protein is CASSRRTGLVEKLFF. The chain links TRBV5-8 to TRBJ1-4; TRBD1 agrees at 8 bases. This CDR3 is 15 amino acids long. Germline loops: CDR1 SGHTS, CDR2 YDEGEE. With 4 bases clipped from V and 8 bases from J, the junction kept 10 bases outside the gene matches.

In this sample, this clone turned up once. CDR3 protein: CAWRVGGAGYNEQFF. CDR3 bases: TGTGCCTGGAGGGTCGGGGGGGCAGGTTACAATGAGCAGTTCTTC. V usage is TRBV30 and J usage is TRBJ2-1, with 8 bases identical to TRBD2. Germline V CDR1 and CDR2: GTSNPN, SVGIG (reference sequence). The CDR3 runs to 15 residues. V lost 3 bases and J lost 4; bases outside the gene matches: 8.

Concerning this clone: The same CDR3 arises from other DNA sequences in this sample as well. V is TRBV7-2 and J is TRBJ1-5; no firm D call. V was clipped by 0 bases and J by 1 base, with 7 bases between them. This CDR3 comprises 15 residues. CDR1 and CDR2 from the germline V gene are SGHTA and FQGNSA. As DNA, the CDR3 is TGTGCCAGCAGCTTAGCCCTGGGGAGCAATCAGCCCCAGCATTTT. This codes for CASSLALGSNQPQHF.

The sample holds a few counts of this clone. The chain is built from TRBV4-2 and TRBJ2-1; TRBD2 aligns across 16 bases. V lost 8 bases to trimming and J lost 4 bases; unmatched junction nucleotides: 8. The germline V gene has CDR1 LGHNA and CDR2 YNFKEQ. The CDR3 consists of 17 residues. In nucleotides, the CDR3 is TGTGCCAGCTCCGGGACTAGCGGGGGGGATAAATACAATGAGCAGTTCTTC. Translated: CASSGTSGGDKYNEQFF.

DNA of the CDR3: TGTGCCATCTCGCCTTTGGGGAGCTCTGGAAACACCATATATTTT. It specifies CAISPLGSSGNTIYF. V usage is TRBV10-3 and J usage is TRBJ1-3; D not certain. V was trimmed by 8 bases and J by 0 bases, leaving 14 bases between them. This CDR3 region has 15 residues. Germline V gene sequence: CDR1 ENHRY, CDR2 SYGVKD.

The gene calls are TRBV5-1 and TRBJ2-1; D is perhaps TRBD2 (5 bases). V gave up 0 bases and J gave up 4 bases, with 29 bases separating them. CDR1 SGHRS and CDR2 YFSETQ come from the germline V gene. This CDR3 spans 21 amino acids. The CDR3 DNA follows: TGCGCCAGCAGCTTGGGGCAAGTAGAGGTTCCGGGCTCCGGACTTTACAATGAGCAGTTCTTC. Translated: CASSLGQVEVPGSGLYNEQFF.

This chain uses TRBV30 with TRBJ2-1; 8 nucleotides align to TRBD2. The CDR3 sequence is 15 residues long. CDR1 is GTSNPN and CDR2 is SVGIG in the germline V gene (reference sequence). Germline trimming cut 0 bases from V and 7 bases from J; bases unmatched to any gene: 8. Here the CDR3 reads CAWSVRGGRRNEQFF. CDR3 sequence (DNA): TGTGCCTGGAGTGTACGAGGCGGGAGGAGAAATGAGCAGTTCTTC. The full variable domain, in which reference TRBV30 and TRBJ2-1 provide the parts outside the CDR3, is SQTIHQWPATLVQPVGSPLSLECTVEGTSNPNLYWYRQAAGRGLQLLFYSVGIGQISSEVPQNLSASRPQDRQFILSSKKLLLSDSGFYLCAWSVRGGRRNEQFFGPGTRLTVL.

The CDR3 loop reads CASSLRGDYGYTF. CDR3 nucleotide sequence: TGTGCCAGCAGTTTGAGGGGAGACTATGGCTACACCTTC. The chain carries TRBV28 and TRBJ1-2; D is perhaps TRBD1 (5 bases). The CDR3 loop spans 13 amino acids. The V end was cut by 3 bases, the J end by 3 bases, with 8 bases between. CDR1 is MDHEN, CDR2 SYDVKM, per germline.

This clone was detected ten times or more. The V and J genes are TRBV7-2 and TRBJ2-3, with D hard to call. The CDR3 loop spans 13 amino acids. Germline V gene sequence: CDR1 SGHTA, CDR2 FQGNSA. The V end was cut by 5 bases, the J end by 3 bases, with 9 bases between. CDR3 in DNA: TGTGCCAGCAGCCCCTATATTACAGATACGCAGTATTTT. This encodes CASSPYITDTQYF.

The chain uses TRBV29-1 and TRBJ1-4, with 7 positions matching TRBD1. The germline V gene encodes CDR1 SQVTM and CDR2 ANQGSEA. The junction had 12 bases not matched to a gene; V was cut back by 6 bases and J by 5 bases. This CDR3 spans 15 amino acids. CDR3 sequence: CSVKGGTVRNEKLFF. The CDR3 nucleotides are TGCAGCGTAAAAGGGGGGACAGTGAGAAATGAAAAACTGTTTTTT.

The chain joins TRBV5-1 to TRBJ1-6; D is ambiguous. CDR3 length equals 16 residues. The V end lost 0 bases, the J end lost 7 bases, and 14 bases lay between the germline ends. CDR1 and CDR2 from the germline V gene are SGHRS and YFSETQ. CDR3 DNA: TGCGCCAGCAGCTTGGAGGGATCAGGAGGCAATTCACCCCTCCACTTT. Protein sequence: CASSLEGSGGNSPLHF.

The chain has TRBV30 and TRBJ1-5, with D possibly being TRBD1 (5 bases). The V end lost 0 bases, the J end lost 7 bases, and 13 bases lay between the germline ends. This CDR3 is 14 amino acids long. Germline values: CDR1 GTSNPN, CDR2 SVGIG (reference sequence). CDR3 residues: CAWSVPREEQPQHF. The CDR3 nucleotides read TGTGCCTGGAGTGTCCCCAGGGAGGAACAGCCCCAGCATTTT.

The chain has TRBV5-4 and TRBJ2-3; 8 bases align to TRBD1. Germline assignment: CDR1 SGHNT and CDR2 YYREEE (reference sequence). The CDR3 sequence is 16 residues long. V gave up 4 bases and J gave up 1 base; unmatched junction bases: 8. DNA for the CDR3: TGTGCCAGCAGCCCCGACAGGGGAAGCCGCACAGATACGCAGTATTTT. This sequence encodes CASSPDRGSRTDTQYF.

On this clone: Given a far larger clone just one base away, this is likely a sequencing read error. This sequence joins TRBV12-5 and TRBJ2-7; tentative D call: TRBD1 (6 bases). The V end lost 5 bases, the J end lost 2 bases, and 25 bases lay between the germline ends. CDR1 and CDR2 (germline): LGHNT, FRNRAP. The CDR3 covers 18 residues. CDR3 loop: CASGIAFSGTPNPYEQYF. CDR3 coding DNA: TGTGCTAGTGGTATTGCATTTTCCGGGACACCTAACCCCTACGAGCAGTACTTC. Filled out from reference TRBV12-5 and TRBJ2-7, the complete variable domain reads DARVTQTPRHKVTEMGQEVTMRCQPILGHNTVFWYRQTMMQGLELLAYFRNRAPLDDSGMPKDRFSAEMPDATLATLKIQPSEPRDSAVYFCASGIAFSGTPNPYEQYFGPGTRLTVT.

The rearrangement uses TRBV5-3 and TRBJ2-7; no firm D call. Being an ORF, TRBV5-3 has a function that is uncertain. The CDR3 loop spans 12 amino acids. The CDR3 DNA is TGTGCAGTATGGCCTATCTCCTACGAGCAGTACTTC. Translating gives CAVWPISYEQYF.

The table lists this clone with a count of one. The V call is TRBV15, the J call TRBJ2-3; 13 bases align to TRBD2. The junction had 0 bases not matched to a gene; V was cut back by 5 bases and J by 1 base. The CDR3 is 15 amino acids. Germline assignment: CDR1 LNHNV and CDR2 YYDKDF (reference sequence). This CDR3 is CATSGLAGGTDTQYF. The CDR3 DNA reads TGTGCCACCAGCGGACTAGCGGGAGGCACAGATACGCAGTATTTT.

The table lists this clone with a few counts. The V gene is TRBV5-1, the J gene TRBJ2-1; 7 nucleotides match TRBD1. The CDR3 sequence is 13 residues long. V trimming: 5 bases; J trimming: 10 bases; junction bases outside the gene matches: 9. Per the germline V gene, CDR1 is SGHRS and CDR2 is YFSETQ. In DNA form, the CDR3 reads TGCGCCAGCAGTGATCAGGGGGTCTACGAGCAGTTCTTC. This codes for CASSDQGVYEQFF.

The genes are TRBV7-2 and TRBJ1-5; no clear D. V was cut by 5 bases and J by 9 bases, with 14 bases left in between. Germline values: CDR1 SGHTA, CDR2 FQGNSA. The CDR3 has 13 amino acids. The CDR3 reads CASSPGVMRPQHF. In DNA form, the CDR3 reads TGTGCCAGCAGCCCCGGGGTAATGCGGCCCCAGCATTTT.

The CDR3 here is CASSLYRDNYGYTF. The CDR3 bases are TGTGCCAGCAGTTTATACAGGGATAACTATGGCTACACCTTC. V is TRBV6-5 and J is TRBJ1-2, with D maybe TRBD1 (6 bases). CDR1 is MNHEY and CDR2 is SVGAGI in the germline V gene. The length of the CDR3 is 14 residues. V gave up 4 bases and J gave up 1 base, with 10 bases separating them.

This clone occurred once. V and J are TRBV6-1 and TRBJ1-3; D is ambiguous. This CDR3 has 16 amino acids. Looked up from germline, CDR1 is MNHNS and CDR2 is SASEGT. V was clipped by 3 bases and J by 0 bases, with 12 bases between them. The CDR3 nucleotides read TGTGCCAGCAGTGACCCCGGTCTTCCCTCTGGAAACACCATATATTTT. This translates into CASSDPGLPSGNTIYF.

V usage is TRBV6-4 and J usage is TRBJ2-1; tentative D call: TRBD2 (6 bases). Germline V gives CDR1 MRHNA, CDR2 SNTAGT. Trimming pared 3 bases from V and 6 bases from J, leaving 27 bases between. The CDR3 covers 19 residues. The CDR3 loop reads CASSEGSGESRERTNEQFF. The CDR3, as DNA: TGTGCCAGCAGTGAGGGTTCGGGCGAATCCCGGGAGAGGACCAATGAGCAGTTCTTC.